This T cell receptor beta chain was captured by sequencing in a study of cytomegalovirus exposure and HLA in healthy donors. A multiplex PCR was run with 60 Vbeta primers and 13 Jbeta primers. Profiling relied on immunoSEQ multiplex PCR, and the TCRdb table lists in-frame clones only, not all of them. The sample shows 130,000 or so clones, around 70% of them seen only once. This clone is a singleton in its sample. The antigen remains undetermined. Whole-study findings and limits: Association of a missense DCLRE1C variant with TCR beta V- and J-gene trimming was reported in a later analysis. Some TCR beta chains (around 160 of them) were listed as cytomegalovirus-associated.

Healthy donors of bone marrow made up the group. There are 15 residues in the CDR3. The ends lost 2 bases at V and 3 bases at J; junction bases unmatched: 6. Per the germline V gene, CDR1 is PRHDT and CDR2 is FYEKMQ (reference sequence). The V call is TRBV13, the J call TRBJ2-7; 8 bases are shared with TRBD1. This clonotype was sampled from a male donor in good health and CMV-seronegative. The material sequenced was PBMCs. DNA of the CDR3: TGTGCCAGCAGCTTATACAGGGGGGCAAACTACGAGCAGTACTTC. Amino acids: CASSLYRGANYEQYF. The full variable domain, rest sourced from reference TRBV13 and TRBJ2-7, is AAGVIQSPRHLIKEKRETATLKCYPIPRHDTVYWYQQGPGQDPQFLISFYEKMQSDKGSIPDRFSAQQFSDYHSELNMSSLELGDSALYFCASSLYRGANYEQYFGPGTRLTVT.